The sequence of this T cell receptor (beta chain) was determined in a study of blood T cell repertoires in COVID-19. Study in general: PBMCs, B-cell-depleted T cells, or T cells were the source of the cDNA or gDNA that made up the material.

This CDR3 contains 13 residues. The germline CDR1 and CDR2 sequences are LGHNA and YNFKEQ. V was pared by 0 bases and J by 6 bases, with 6 bases between. This clone was observed a handful of times. Libraries were prepared by immunoSEQ multiplex PCR; TCRdb keeps only in-frame clonotypes and omits some of them. In the table there are roughly 50,000 clones, 75% to 95% of which are singletons. The chain joins TRBV4-2 to TRBJ1-5; D remains unclear. The origin of this receptor is a woman aged 40 to 50 with active COVID-19. The sequenced sample was peripheral blood. Here the CDR3 DNA reads TGTGCCAGCAGCCAAGAAGCAGGTCAGCCCCAGCATTTT. Its protein is CASSQEAGQPQHF.